Below, 28 T cell receptor beta chains from the same sample are listed, as sequenced in a study of shared clonotypes between healthy human individuals (dated by TCRdb to about 2020). Libraries were constructed by the immunoSEQ multiplex PCR assay. The clones in this table, taken by TCRdb from immuneACCESS, are in-frame only. Not every clone is retained; where verified, under half of the shortfall comes from an unresolved V gene, and the cause of the rest is unknown. Recorded for this sample are nearly 600,000 clones; around 95% of them occurred a single time. The ten top clones hold 0.085% to 0.11% of the sample. CD8 naive samples were obtained by positive selection for CCR7 among CD45RO-negative cells, yielding a CD45RA+CCR7+ population from which TemRA cells were excluded. Material: naive CD8+ T cells sorted from blood. The intended sense of this specimen's cell subset or site label: CD45RA+CCR7+. All receptors derive from a woman younger than 45 in good health.

The chain couples TRBV19 to TRBJ1-5; D perhaps matches TRBD1 (6 bases). The V end was cut by 6 bases, the J end by 6 bases, with 15 bases between. The CDR3 has 14 amino acids. CDR1 is LNHDA and CDR2 is SQIVND in the germline V gene (reference sequence). Written as DNA, the CDR3 is TGTGCCAGTAGAGCGACAGGCGAGACTCAGCCCCAGCATTTT. This encodes CASRATGETQPQHF.

This clone was observed a handful of times. V gene TRBV9 combines with J gene TRBJ1-1; TRBD1 might be the D (5 bases). V lost 4 bases, J lost 4 bases, and 17 bases lay in between. Germline-derived CDR1 and CDR2 are SGDLS and YYNGEE. This CDR3 has 15 amino acids. CDR3 sequence: CASSYGGRAGTEAFF. CDR3 nucleotides: TGTGCCAGCAGCTACGGGGGGAGGGCGGGCACTGAAGCTTTCTTT. The variable domain in full, with the rest retrieved from reference TRBV9 and TRBJ1-1, is DSGVTQTPKHLITATGQRVTLRCSPRSGDLSVYWYQQSLDQGLQFLIQYYNGEERAKGNILERFSAQQFPDLHSELNLSSLELGDSALYFCASSYGGRAGTEAFFGQGTRLTVV.

The V gene is TRBV29-1, the J gene TRBJ2-5; 7 positions match TRBD1. TRBJ2-7 matches the DNA end more closely, so the J call is doubtful. Germline CDR1 is SQVTM and CDR2 is ANQGSEA. This CDR3 region has 16 residues. The CDR3 sequence is CSVSGTGDSFSYEQYF. The CDR3 bases are TGCAGCGTTTCGGGTACAGGGGACAGCTTCTCCTACGAGCAGTACTTC.

This chain joins TRBV14 and TRBJ2-5; D may correspond to TRBD1 or TRBD2 (5 bases each). Trimming stripped 3 bases from V and 10 bases from J, with 18 bases between. This CDR3 comprises 14 residues. Looked up from germline, CDR1 is SGHDN and CDR2 is FVKESK. The CDR3 protein is CASSQAGLTGIQYF. Here the CDR3 DNA reads TGTGCCAGCAGCCAGGCAGGGTTAACGGGAATCCAGTACTTC.

V and J are TRBV7-8 and TRBJ2-7; weak D call: TRBD2 (6 bases). CDR1 is SGHVS and CDR2 is FQNEAQ in the germline V gene. The CDR3 totals 16 residues. Trimming pared 7 bases from V and 0 bases from J, leaving 19 bases between. CDR3 loop: CASTVAEGLDSYEQYF. CDR3 in DNA: TGTGCCAGCACGGTAGCGGAGGGCCTAGACTCCTACGAGCAGTACTTC.

V usage is TRBV9 and J usage is TRBJ1-1, with 10 bases that match TRBD1. CDR1 and CDR2 from the germline V gene are SGDLS and YYNGEE. This CDR3 has 15 residues. Trimming at V came to 3 bases and at J to 6 bases, leaving 8 bases not matched to a gene. The CDR3 spells CASSAGTGAYSEAFF. The CDR3 bases are TGTGCCAGCAGCGCCGGGACAGGGGCATATTCTGAAGCTTTCTTT.

The chain combines TRBV6-5 with TRBJ2-1, with unresolved D. V lost 8 bases and J lost 0, with 5 bases in between. There are 12 residues in the CDR3. Germline V gene data show CDR1 as MNHEY and CDR2 as SVGAGI. The CDR3 spells CASRSSYNEQFF. The CDR3 DNA reads as TGTGCCAGCCGGAGCTCCTACAATGAGCAGTTCTTC.

V usage is TRBV5-4 and J usage is TRBJ2-1, with TRBD2 identical over 10 bases. CDR1 is SGHNT, CDR2 YYREEE, per germline (reference sequence). The ends lost 1 base at V and 8 bases at J; junction bases unmatched: 9. The CDR3 totals 16 residues. This CDR3 is CASSLWASGSSYEQFF. In nucleotides, the CDR3 is TGTGCCAGCAGCTTGTGGGCTAGCGGGAGTTCGTATGAGCAGTTCTTC.

Notes on this clone: Other DNA sequences from this sample encode an identical CDR3 as well. CDR3 bases: TGTGCCTGGAGTCTGGGCACTGAAGCTTTCTTT. It encodes CAWSLGTEAFF. The V gene is TRBV30, the J gene TRBJ1-1; D not resolved. V was pared by 2 bases and J by 4 bases, with 5 bases between. This CDR3 region has 11 residues. Germline CDR1 GTSNPN, CDR2 SVGIG (reference sequence).

The CDR3: CASKGRVGDGYTF. The CDR3 DNA reads as TGTGCCAGCAAGGGTAGAGTCGGCGATGGCTACACCTTC. V gene TRBV28 combines with J gene TRBJ1-2, with D uncertain. Trimming left V 7 bases short and J 6 bases short, with 15 bases between. The CDR3 spans 13 residues. Germline assignment: CDR1 MDHEN and CDR2 SYDVKM.

The chain is built from TRBV10-2 and TRBJ2-3; 9 bases are a match to TRBD2. J was trimmed by 6 bases and V by 7 bases; bases with no gene match: 8. The CDR3 is 14 residues long. The germline V gene has CDR1 WSHSY and CDR2 SAAADI. This CDR3 is CASTALAGTDTQYF. The DNA of the CDR3 is TGCGCCAGCACAGCACTAGCGGGTACCGATACGCAGTATTTT.

This clone appeared a few times. This chain connects TRBV2 to TRBJ2-7, with D maybe TRBD2 (6 bases). V was cut by 3 bases and J by 0 bases, with 12 bases left in between. The CDR3 runs 15 residues. Germline V gives CDR1 SNHLY, CDR2 FYNNEI. Here the CDR3 DNA reads TGTGCCAGCAGTGAGCGGGACTCGAGCTCCTACGAGCAGTACTTC. Protein product: CASSERDSSSYEQYF.

CDR3 region: CASSGFGYTF. The CDR3 DNA sequence: TGTGCCAGTAGTGGATTTGGCTACACCTTC. The chain is built from TRBV19 and TRBJ1-2; D is unresolved. Per germline, CDR1 LNHDA and CDR2 SQIVND (reference sequence). CDR3 length: 10 amino acids. Trimming pared 5 bases from V and 7 bases from J, leaving 5 bases between.

The rearrangement uses TRBV19 and TRBJ2-3, with 7 positions matching TRBD1. After removal of 4 bases from V and 4 bases from J, the junction contained 14 bases not matched to a gene. There are 17 residues in the CDR3. Germline loops: CDR1 LNHDA, CDR2 SQIVND (reference sequence). CDR3 in amino acids: CASSKMLETGKSDTQYF. In DNA, the CDR3 is TGTGCCAGTAGTAAGATGCTGGAGACAGGGAAGTCAGATACGCAGTATTTT.

The J gene is TRBJ2-3, the V gene TRBV7-9, with TRBD2 identical over 9 bases. CDR3 length: 14 amino acids. V lost 6 bases and J lost 4; bases outside the gene matches: 5. Germline values: CDR1 SEHNR, CDR2 FQNEAQ (reference sequence). CDR3: CASSSSGSADTQYF. As DNA, the CDR3 is TGTGCCAGCAGTAGTAGCGGGAGCGCAGATACGCAGTATTTT. Based on the CDR3 plus reference TRBV7-9 and TRBJ2-3, the full variable domain is DTGVSQNPRHKITKRGQNVTFRCDPISEHNRLYWYRQTLGQGPEFLTYFQNEAQLEKSRLLSDRFSAERPKGSFSTLEIQRTEQGDSAMYLCASSSSGSADTQYFGPGTRLTVL.

This chain joins TRBV27 and TRBJ1-5; a weak D match, TRBD1 (5 bases). CDR3 length equals 10 residues. V gave up 8 bases and J gave up 9 bases, with 8 bases separating them. The germline V gene has CDR1 MNHEY and CDR2 SMNVEV (reference sequence). Here the CDR3 reads CASGDPPQHF. For the CDR3, the DNA is TGTGCCAGCGGGGACCCGCCCCAGCATTTT.

This rearrangement joins TRBV19 to TRBJ1-5; perhaps TRBD1 as D (6 bases). Trimming shortened V by 2 bases and J by 7 bases, and 18 bases separated the two germline ends. Germline V CDR1 and CDR2: LNHDA, SQIVND (reference sequence). The CDR3 length is 16 residues. CDR3 residues: CASSILDGGLGQPQHF. CDR3 DNA sequence: TGTGCCAGTAGTATACTCGACGGGGGCCTGGGGCAGCCCCAGCATTTT. The entire variable domain, with the rest obtained from reference TRBV19 and TRBJ1-5, is as follows: DGGITQSPKYLFRKEGQNVTLSCEQNLNHDAMYWYRQDPGQGLRLIYYSQIVNDFQKGDIAEGYSVSREKKESFPLTVTSAQKNPTAFYLCASSILDGGLGQPQHFGDGTRLSIL.

The V and J genes are TRBV9 and TRBJ2-2, with D perhaps TRBD1 (6 bases). The ends were cut back, 3 bases at V and 3 bases at J, with 15 bases in the middle. There are 16 residues in the CDR3. Germline V lookup: CDR1 SGDLS, CDR2 YYNGEE. CDR3 loop: CASSENRETDTGELFF. CDR3 nucleotide sequence: TGTGCCAGCAGCGAAAACAGGGAAACAGACACCGGGGAGCTGTTTTTT.

The gene calls are TRBV19 and TRBJ2-2; D is perhaps TRBD1 (5 bases). V was pared by 5 bases and J by 6 bases, with 10 bases between. This CDR3 is built from 13 residues. The germline V gene encodes CDR1 LNHDA and CDR2 SQIVND (reference sequence). CDR3 sequence: CASSETVAGELFF. The CDR3 DNA reads TGTGCCAGTAGTGAGACAGTTGCCGGGGAGCTGTTTTTT.

The chain carries TRBV9 and TRBJ2-1; TRBD2 aligns across 7 bases. The CDR3 sequence is 15 residues long. V gave up 1 base and J gave up 5 bases; unmatched junction bases: 6. The germline V gene has CDR1 SGDLS and CDR2 YYNGEE. This CDR3 is CASSVFVAGHNEQFF. CDR3 DNA: TGTGCCAGCAGCGTATTCGTAGCGGGCCACAATGAGCAGTTCTTC.

V gene TRBV27 combines with J gene TRBJ2-5; 13 bases align to TRBD2. Germline CDR1 is MNHEY and CDR2 is SMNVEV (reference sequence). This CDR3 has 16 amino acids. V trimming: 4 bases; J trimming: 5 bases; junction bases outside the gene matches: 7. CDR3: CASSSWTSGSLETQYF. The CDR3 DNA reads TGTGCCAGCAGTTCCTGGACTAGCGGGAGTTTGGAGACCCAGTACTTC.

The J gene is TRBJ2-7, the V gene TRBV4-1, with 7 bases identical to TRBD1. V lost 2 bases and J lost 5; bases outside the gene matches: 6. This CDR3 is 14 amino acids long. Per germline, CDR1 MGHRA and CDR2 YSYEKL. CDR3 amino acids: CASSQLPGQDEQYF. The DNA of the CDR3 is TGCGCCAGCAGCCAACTACCCGGACAGGACGAGCAGTACTTC.

V gene TRBV10-1 combines with J gene TRBJ2-7, with unresolved D. Trimming took off 3 bases at V and 0 bases at J, with 9 bases between the two ends. From germline, CDR1 is WNHNN and CDR2 SYGVQD (reference sequence). The CDR3 spans 14 residues. CDR3 sequence reads: CASSDGEISYEQYF. The CDR3 region has the DNA TGCGCCAGCAGTGATGGGGAAATCTCCTACGAGCAGTACTTC.

This rearrangement joins TRBV5-1 to TRBJ2-7, with 11 positions matching TRBD1. J gave up 7 bases and V 0 bases, and 6 bases lay outside the gene matches. CDR1 SGHRS and CDR2 YFSETQ come from the germline V gene. CDR3 length: 15 residues. The CDR3 DNA reads TGCGCCAGCAGCTTGGGTGGACAGGGGGCGGAGGAGCAGTACTTC. It codes for CASSLGGQGAEEQYF. Filled out from reference TRBV5-1 and TRBJ2-7, the complete variable domain reads KAGVTQTPRYLIKTRGQQVTLSCSPISGHRSVSWYQQTPGQGLQFLFEYFSETQRNKGNFPGRFSGRQFSNSRSEMNVSTLELGDSALYLCASSLGGQGAEEQYFGPGTRLTVT.

This chain connects TRBV5-4 to TRBJ2-7; 8 nucleotides agree with TRBD1. The V segment lost 4 bases and the J segment 5 bases; nucleotides outside the gene matches: 5. This CDR3 region has 13 residues. Germline CDR1 and CDR2: SGHNT and YYREEE (reference sequence). In nucleotides, the CDR3 is TGTGCCAGCAGCGCGGTGGACAGGGACGAGCAGTACTTC. It codes for CASSAVDRDEQYF.

This sequence joins TRBV7-3 and TRBJ2-3; D not resolved. The germline V gene has CDR1 SGHTA and CDR2 FQGTGA. CDR3 size: 15 residues. Deletions cut 1 base from V and 0 bases from J, with 8 bases between. The CDR3 nucleotides are TGTGCCAGCAGCTTAATAGGTGGGAGCACAGATACGCAGTATTTT. Its translation is CASSLIGGSTDTQYF.

The gene calls are TRBV6-5 and TRBJ2-7, with 7 bases matching TRBD1. The CDR3 covers 13 residues. V trimming: 6 bases; J trimming: 5 bases; junction bases outside the gene matches: 7. The germline V gene encodes CDR1 MNHEY and CDR2 SVGAGI. For the CDR3, the DNA is TGTGCCAGCAGCAACAGGGGTAGCGACGAGCAGTACTTC. Translated, it gives CASSNRGSDEQYF.

V gene TRBV5-1 combines with J gene TRBJ1-1; possible D gene TRBD1, 6 bases. Trimming pared 4 bases from V and 0 bases from J, leaving 10 bases between. The CDR3 contains 14 residues. Germline loops: CDR1 SGHRS, CDR2 YFSETQ. The CDR3 region has the DNA TGCGCCAGCAGCCTTCGGACAGTGAACACTGAAGCTTTCTTT. Its protein is CASSLRTVNTEAFF.